This is a list of T cell receptor beta chains from one sample in a study of blood T cell repertoires in COVID-19. Sequencing used immunoSEQ multiplex PCR; TCRdb keeps in-frame clones, though not all of them. The sample holds over 120,000 clones, 86% seen once. Sequenced material: PBMCs or T cells enriched from blood (not recorded which). These TCRs come from a man aged 50-59 years who had recovered from COVID-19. Both conserved end residues are part of each CDR3. A D gene is named only where the DNA matches it firmly. A clone size is listed for some rows: how often the clone was seen (once, few, many), or a class if it is expanded.

v_call: TRBV4-3
clone_size: NA
d_call: TRBD1
j_call: TRBJ2-2
cdr3_nt: TGCGCCAGCAGCCAAGAGCCAGGACAGGGGAACACCGGGGAGCTGTTTTTT
cdr3_aa: CASSQEPGQGNTGELFF

v_call: TRBV6-2/TRBV6-3
clone_size: NA
d_call: NA
j_call: TRBJ1-1
cdr3_nt: TGTGCCAGCAGTTACTCGTTGGATTCGAGCAGGGGGAACACTGAAGCTTTCTTT
cdr3_aa: CASSYSLDSSRGNTEAFF

v_call: TRBV30
clone_size: NA
d_call: NA
j_call: TRBJ2-5
cdr3_nt: TGTGCCTGGAGTAGAGGGGGTTTGGAGACCCAGTACTTC
cdr3_aa: CAWSRGGLETQYF

v_call: TRBV5-1
clone_size: NA
d_call: TRBD2
j_call: TRBJ2-2
cdr3_nt: TGCGCCAGCAGCTTGAGCGGGGGAAACACCGGGGAGCTGTTTTTT
cdr3_aa: CASSLSGGNTGELFF

v_call: TRBV9
clone_size: NA
d_call: TRBD1
j_call: TRBJ1-5
cdr3_nt: TGTGCCAGCAGCGCGGGGCAGGGGGGTTTGCCCCAGCATTTT
cdr3_aa: CASSAGQGGLPQHF

v_call: TRBV12-3/TRBV12-4
clone_size: NA
d_call: NA
j_call: TRBJ2-1
cdr3_nt: TGTGCCAGTGTCGGCTACAATGAGCAGTTCTTC
cdr3_aa: CASVGYNEQFF

v_call: TRBV7-3
clone_size: NA
d_call: TRBD2
j_call: TRBJ2-1
cdr3_nt: TGTGCCAGCAGCTTAAACCCCATCGTCAGCGGGAGGCCCGTCTCCTACAATGAGCAGTTCTTC
cdr3_aa: CASSLNPIVSGRPVSYNEQFF

v_call: TRBV7-9
clone_size: NA
d_call: NA
j_call: TRBJ2-1
cdr3_nt: TGTGCCAGCAGCCCACCCACTCACAATGAGCAGTTCTTC
cdr3_aa: CASSPPTHNEQFF

v_call: TRBV29-1
clone_size: NA
d_call: TRBD1
j_call: TRBJ2-7
cdr3_nt: TGCAGCGTTGAAGATACAGGGGGGAGCCCCGAGCAGTACTTC
cdr3_aa: CSVEDTGGSPEQYF

v_call: TRBV28
clone_size: NA
d_call: TRBD1
j_call: TRBJ1-5
cdr3_nt: TGTGCCAGCATTCGGACAGGGATTAGCAATCAGCCCCAGCATTTT
cdr3_aa: CASIRTGISNQPQHF

v_call: TRBV9
clone_size: NA
d_call: TRBD1
j_call: TRBJ1-2
cdr3_nt: TGTGCCAGCAGCCCCAGAATTGACAGGGACGGCTACACCTTC
cdr3_aa: CASSPRIDRDGYTF

v_call: TRBV28
clone_size: NA
d_call: NA
j_call: TRBJ1-4
cdr3_nt: TGTGCCAGCAGTTTACCCAGGGGTGGAGAAAAACTGTTTTTT
cdr3_aa: CASSLPRGGEKLFF

v_call: TRBV9
clone_size: NA
d_call: NA
j_call: TRBJ2-7
cdr3_nt: TGTGCCAGCAGCGTAGAAGCGAGCCGGGGCTACGAGCAGTACTTC
cdr3_aa: CASSVEASRGYEQYF

v_call: TRBV6-5
clone_size: NA
d_call: NA
j_call: TRBJ2-7
cdr3_nt: TGTGCCAGCACCCCGGCAGGGCTAGAAACTTACGAGCAGTACTTC
cdr3_aa: CASTPAGLETYEQYF

v_call: TRBV14
clone_size: few
d_call: TRBD2
j_call: TRBJ2-5
cdr3_nt: TGTGCCAGCAGCTCAAGACTAGCGTGGGGGACTCAAGAGACCCAGTACTTC
cdr3_aa: CASSSRLAWGTQETQYF

v_call: TRBV10-3
clone_size: NA
d_call: TRBD2
j_call: TRBJ2-5
cdr3_nt: TGTGCCATCAAACCTAGCGGGAACCAAGAGACCCAGTACTTC
cdr3_aa: CAIKPSGNQETQYF

v_call: TRBV14
clone_size: NA
d_call: NA
j_call: TRBJ1-2
cdr3_nt: TGTGCCAGCAGCCAAGGAGGTTCAGGGGTGACCTATGGCTACACCTTC
cdr3_aa: CASSQGGSGVTYGYTF

v_call: TRBV7-2
clone_size: NA
d_call: NA
j_call: TRBJ2-1
cdr3_nt: TGTGCCAGCAGCTCGACTAGTTCCCCATACAATGAGCAGTTCTTC
cdr3_aa: CASSSTSSPYNEQFF

v_call: TRBV18
clone_size: NA
d_call: NA
j_call: TRBJ1-1
cdr3_nt: TGTGCCAGCTCACCTAGAGCGATCGACACTGAAGCTTTCTTT
cdr3_aa: CASSPRAIDTEAFF

v_call: TRBV28
clone_size: NA
d_call: NA
j_call: TRBJ2-7
cdr3_nt: TGTGCCAGCAGTAGGCGGACAGCGTTCTACGAGCAGTACTTC
cdr3_aa: CASSRRTAFYEQYF